Listed here are 28 T cell receptor beta chains from one sample, sequenced in a study of blood T cell repertoires in COVID-19. Profiled with immunoSEQ multiplex PCR; TCRdb holds only in-frame clones, not every one. The data show roughly 52,000 clones, with over 80% seen just once and 3% to 4% held by the top ten. The source material was peripheral blood. Receptors were obtained from a middle-aged man with COVID-19, enrolled during active disease.

The chain uses TRBV11-3 and TRBJ1-1, with D possibly matching TRBD1 (5 bases). V gave up 5 bases and J gave up 2 bases, with 15 bases separating them. Germline V CDR1 and CDR2: SGHNT, YENEEA. The CDR3 is 15 amino acids. In nucleotides, the CDR3 is TGTGCCAGCAGCCCGCGGGACGGCGAAAACACTGAAGCTTTCTTT. The encoded protein is CASSPRDGENTEAFF.

The V and J genes are TRBV7-2 and TRBJ1-2; no clear D. This CDR3 is 15 amino acids long. In germline, CDR1 is SGHTA, CDR2 FQGNSA. Deletions cut 2 bases from V and 0 bases from J, with 10 bases between. CDR3 protein: CASSLWSETNYGYTF. The CDR3 DNA follows: TGTGCCAGCAGCTTATGGTCTGAGACTAACTATGGCTACACCTTC.

The chain combines TRBV28 with TRBJ1-6; 8 bases line up with TRBD1. The CDR3 sequence is 16 residues long. Germline CDR1 reads MDHEN; CDR2 reads SYDVKM. The V segment lost 2 bases and the J segment 7 bases; nucleotides outside the gene matches: 7. The CDR3 is CASSLRTGRNNSPLHF. The CDR3 DNA reads TGTGCCAGCAGTTTACGGACAGGGAGGAACAATTCACCCCTCCACTTT.

The genes are TRBV10-3 and TRBJ2-1; D is undetermined. The CDR3 length is 14 residues. Trimming removed 2 bases from V and 0 bases from J, with 5 bases in between. Per germline, CDR1 ENHRY and CDR2 SYGVKD. CDR3: CAISEDISYNEQFF. The CDR3 DNA reads TGTGCCATCAGTGAGGACATCTCCTACAATGAGCAGTTCTTC.

The chain has TRBV14 and TRBJ2-6, with TRBD1 as a possible D gene (5 bases). This CDR3 spans 16 amino acids. V was clipped by 0 bases and J by 1 base, with 7 bases between them. CDR1 is SGHDN, CDR2 FVKESK, per germline. The CDR3 here is CASSQDPGSGANVLTF. The CDR3 coding sequence is TGTGCCAGCAGCCAAGACCCAGGGTCTGGGGCCAACGTCCTGACTTTC.

This clone was observed a few times. The chain has TRBV7-6 and TRBJ1-3; D is unresolved. Deletions cut 1 base from V and 0 bases from J, with 10 bases between. The germline CDR1 and CDR2 sequences are SGHVS and FNYEAQ. This CDR3 spans 16 amino acids. CDR3 in amino acids: CASSLGGLGSGNTIYF. The CDR3 DNA reads as TGTGCCAGCAGCTTAGGAGGCTTAGGCTCTGGAAACACCATATATTTT.

V and J are TRBV12-3 or TRBV12-4 and TRBJ1-5; D unclear. There are 13 residues in the CDR3. Deletions cut 3 bases from V and 7 bases from J, with 10 bases between. The CDR3: CASSFEGRQPQHF. The CDR3 nucleotides are TGTGCCAGCAGTTTTGAGGGAAGGCAGCCCCAGCATTTT.

The V and J genes are TRBV12-3 or TRBV12-4 and TRBJ1-1; D may be TRBD1 (5 bases). This CDR3 is built from 13 residues. V lost 3 bases, J lost 5 bases, and 10 bases lay in between. The CDR3 region has the DNA TGTGCCAGCAGTTTCAGGGTGAGGACTGAAGCTTTCTTT. This sequence encodes CASSFRVRTEAFF.

The chain couples TRBV2 to TRBJ2-7, with 7 bases fitting TRBD1. The germline gives CDR1 SNHLY, CDR2 FYNNEI. V was pared by 8 bases and J by 3 bases, with 4 bases of the junction left unmatched. CDR3 length equals 12 residues. The DNA of the CDR3 is TGTGCCAGCTGGGACAGACTCTACGAGCAGTACTTC. The encoded protein is CASWDRLYEQYF.

The genes are TRBV7-9 and TRBJ2-3, with D possibly matching TRBD2 (5 bases). CDR1 and CDR2 (germline): SEHNR, FQNEAQ (reference sequence). This CDR3 contains 15 residues. V lost 5 bases and J 6 bases, leaving 18 bases between the germline ends. CDR3 in DNA: TGTGCCAGCAGCCCAGTCCCCCCTAGCATCGATACGCAGTATTTT. The encoded protein is CASSPVPPSIDTQYF.

The chain recombines TRBV9 with TRBJ1-1, with 7 positions matching TRBD1. V lost 0 bases and J lost 1; bases outside the gene matches: 0. The CDR3 extends over 14 amino acids. CDR1 SGDLS and CDR2 YYNGEE come from the germline V gene. The CDR3 DNA sequence: TGTGCCAGCAGCGTAGGACAGGGGAACACTGAAGCTTTCTTT. Residues: CASSVGQGNTEAFF.

This clone was observed once. The chain joins TRBV30 to TRBJ2-3, with 8 bases matching TRBD2. This CDR3 contains 15 residues. Losses at the gene ends were 0 bases for V and 0 bases for J; bases not matched to a gene: 2. Per germline, CDR1 GTSNPN and CDR2 SVGIG (reference sequence). CDR3 sequence: CAWSVLAGSTDTQYF. CDR3 in DNA: TGTGCCTGGAGTGTATTAGCGGGGAGCACAGATACGCAGTATTTT.

The chain combines TRBV6-5 with TRBJ1-2, with D tentatively TRBD1 (6 bases). Trimming stripped 6 bases from V and 4 bases from J, with 12 bases between. The germline V gene has CDR1 MNHEY and CDR2 SVGAGI. This CDR3 is 13 amino acids long. The chain's CDR3 is CASRATGFYGYTF. The CDR3 DNA follows: TGTGCCAGCAGGGCGACAGGCTTCTATGGCTACACCTTC.

The chain recombines TRBV5-4 with TRBJ1-6; 9 bases align to TRBD1. Per the germline V gene, CDR1 is SGHNT and CDR2 is YYREEE (reference sequence). V trimming: 4 bases; J trimming: 9 bases; junction bases outside the gene matches: 14. The CDR3 has 17 amino acids. The CDR3 reads CASSALSSGTGPSPLHF. The DNA of the CDR3 is TGTGCCAGCAGCGCCCTAAGTTCCGGGACAGGGCCTTCACCCCTCCACTTT.

V is TRBV11-2 and J is TRBJ2-5; 13 positions match TRBD2. CDR3 length equals 15 residues. Germline trimming cut 4 bases from V and 2 bases from J; bases unmatched to any gene: 1. Germline V lookup: CDR1 SGHAT, CDR2 FQNNGV. CDR3 residues: CASSSGLAGQETQYF. CDR3 nucleotides: TGTGCCAGCAGCTCGGGACTAGCGGGGCAAGAGACCCAGTACTTC.

The chain links TRBV7-7 to TRBJ2-5; 8 nucleotides agree with TRBD1. The J segment lost 5 bases and the V segment lost 1 base, leaving 6 bases of the junction unmatched. The CDR3 loop spans 15 amino acids. Germline lookup yields CDR1 SSHAT and CDR2 FNYEAQ (reference sequence). The CDR3 is CASSLGQGAWETQYF. The DNA of the CDR3 is TGTGCCAGCAGCTTAGGGCAGGGGGCTTGGGAGACCCAGTACTTC.

The rearrangement links TRBV9 to TRBJ2-7; TRBD1 might be the D (5 bases). CDR3 length: 13 amino acids. V was trimmed by 3 bases and J by 3 bases, leaving 10 bases between them. The V gene's germline CDR1 is SGDLS and CDR2 YYNGEE. Written as DNA, the CDR3 is TGTGCCAGCAGCGCTGACAGTAACTACGAGCAGTACTTC. Translation gives CASSADSNYEQYF.

This clone was seen once. The chain combines TRBV29-1 with TRBJ2-2; weak D call: TRBD2 (7 bases). CDR3 length equals 13 residues. V was trimmed by 7 bases and J by 6 bases, leaving 15 bases between them. Germline values: CDR1 SQVTM, CDR2 ANQGSEA. In DNA form, the CDR3 reads TGCAGCGCAAAAGGGGGGGAGGCCGGGGAGCTGTTTTTT. Its translation: CSAKGGEAGELFF.

This chain links TRBV9 with TRBJ2-7, with D possibly matching TRBD2 (7 bases). The CDR3 is 14 residues long. V lost 1 base and J lost 5, with 13 bases in between. Germline V gene lookup returns CDR1 SGDLS and CDR2 YYNGEE. In nucleotides, the CDR3 is TGTGCCAGCAGCGTATTTGGGGGGGCAGACGAGCAGTACTTC. It is translated as CASSVFGGADEQYF.

This rearrangement joins TRBV2 to TRBJ1-2; a weak D match, TRBD1 (5 bases). Germline V gives CDR1 SNHLY, CDR2 FYNNEI. V lost 6 bases and J lost 6, with 8 bases in between. This CDR3 has 11 residues. Here the CDR3 reads CASSRDNGYTF. The CDR3 region has the DNA TGTGCCAGCAGCAGGGATAATGGCTACACCTTC.

This chain connects TRBV6-6 to TRBJ2-7, with 13 positions matching TRBD2. From germline, CDR1 is MNHNY and CDR2 SVGAGI (reference sequence). J was trimmed by 2 bases and V by 6 bases; bases with no gene match: 4. The CDR3 runs to 15 residues. In DNA, the CDR3 is TGTGCCAGCAGCGGACTAGCGGGGGCCCCCTACGAGCAGTACTTC. This gives the protein CASSGLAGAPYEQYF.

This clone has just one count. The gene calls are TRBV12-3 or TRBV12-4 and TRBJ2-1, with 12 bases matching TRBD1. The CDR3 covers 12 residues. V lost 8 bases, J lost 10 bases, and 3 bases stayed unmatched. The CDR3 DNA follows: TGTGCCAGCGGGACAGGGGGCGGGGAGCAGTTCTTC. Protein product: CASGTGGGEQFF.

The V gene is TRBV9, the J gene TRBJ2-3, with D possibly being TRBD2 (5 bases). This CDR3 comprises 14 residues. V gave up 0 bases and J gave up 6 bases, with 11 bases separating them. Per germline, CDR1 SGDLS and CDR2 YYNGEE. CDR3 sequence reads: CASSVVGERDTQYF. The CDR3 bases are TGTGCCAGCAGCGTAGTCGGGGAGAGGGATACGCAGTATTTT.

The chain employs TRBV15 and TRBJ1-6; D is uncertain. Germline lookup yields CDR1 LNHNV and CDR2 YYDKDF (reference sequence). Trimming cost V 5 bases and J 7 bases, with 9 bases left between them. This CDR3 contains 13 residues. CDR3 sequence reads: CATSSTGNSPLHF. The CDR3 DNA follows: TGTGCCACCAGCTCGACGGGGAATTCACCCCTCCACTTT. Using reference TRBV15 and TRBJ1-6 for the parts outside the CDR3, the full variable domain is DAMVIQNPRYQVTQFGKPVTLSCSQTLNHNVMYWYQQKSSQAPKLLFHYYDKDFNNEADTPDNFQSRRPNTSFCFLDIRSPGLGDTAMYLCATSSTGNSPLHFGNGTRLTVT.

The chain uses TRBV12-3 or TRBV12-4 and TRBJ2-1; D is unresolved. The CDR3 runs 11 residues. V was pared by 4 bases and J by 7 bases, with 5 bases between. The CDR3 DNA reads as TGTGCCAGCAGTTCGTTTAATGAGCAGTTCTTC. Translation gives CASSSFNEQFF.

This rearrangement joins TRBV30 to TRBJ1-6; possible D gene TRBD1, 5 bases. The CDR3 is made up of 16 amino acids. V lost 2 bases, J lost 0 bases, and 11 bases lay in between. Germline CDR1 reads GTSNPN; CDR2 reads SVGIG (reference sequence). Here the CDR3 DNA reads TGTGCCTGGAGTCAAGACAGTCTCTCCTATAATTCACCCCTCCACTTT. It encodes CAWSQDSLSYNSPLHF.

The V gene is TRBV2, the J gene TRBJ1-2; 9 bases align to TRBD1. V dropped 8 bases and J dropped 10; count of bases not matched to a gene: 14. The CDR3 covers 14 residues. Germline V lookup: CDR1 SNHLY, CDR2 FYNNEI. The DNA of the CDR3 is TGTGCCAGCGTAGGACAGGGGCTTAACATTGACTACACCTTC. Encoded protein: CASVGQGLNIDYTF.

The rearrangement links TRBV5-1 to TRBJ2-5, with a weak D call TRBD2 (6 bases). In germline, CDR1 is SGHRS, CDR2 YFSETQ. V was shortened by 6 bases and J by 2 bases, with 11 bases between the two germline ends. This CDR3 region has 13 residues. CDR3 nucleotide sequence: TGCGCCAGCAAAACGGCGGGGCAAGAGACCCAGTACTTC. It specifies CASKTAGQETQYF.